The 5 T cell receptor beta chains listed next were all sequenced from one sample in a study of CD8 T cells in ankylosing spondylitis. TCRdb redid the calling of the 5' RACE reads with MiXCR, one entry per CDR3 protein. The data hold hundreds of thousands of distinct CDR3 sequences, with under 30% observed a single time. The specimen sequenced was blood, either unsorted or a sorted T cell fraction (not recorded which). These receptors came from a male donor with ankylosing spondylitis or in good health (not recorded which).

The table lists this clonotype with many counts. V and J are TRBV7-2 and TRBJ2-1; TRBD2 matches at 7 bases. V was pared by 1 base and J by 0 bases, with 3 bases of the junction left unmatched. CDR3 size: 16 residues. Germline V lookup: CDR1 SGHTA, CDR2 FQGNSA. CDR3 DNA: TGTGCCAGCAGCTTAGTGGCTAGCGGCTCCTACAATGAGCAGTTCTTC. Its protein product is CASSLVASGSYNEQFF.

This clonotype appeared many times. The gene calls are TRBV5-1 and TRBJ1-2, with D unclear. CDR3 length equals 14 residues. With 0 bases removed from V and 2 bases from J, the gap between germline ends came to 8 bases. Germline assignment: CDR1 SGHRS and CDR2 YFSETQ. DNA for the CDR3: TGCGCCAGCAGCTTGGACGGGCAGAACTATGGCTACACCTTC. Translation: CASSLDGQNYGYTF.

The V gene is TRBV20-1, the J gene TRBJ2-3; a possible D gene is TRBD1 (5 bases). Germline values: CDR1 DFQATT, CDR2 SNEGSKA (reference sequence). The CDR3 totals 16 residues. Deletions cut 5 bases from V and 1 base from J, with 19 bases between. DNA for the CDR3: TGCAGTGCTCGCAGGGTTTTTGGCTTAGGCACAGATACGCAGTATTTT. Protein sequence: CSARRVFGLGTDTQYF.

The rearrangement links TRBV29-1 to TRBJ1-2; no firm D call. Per the germline V gene, CDR1 is SQVTM and CDR2 is ANQGSEA. Trimming took 7 bases from V and 0 from J, leaving 12 bases between them. This CDR3 region has 13 residues. For the CDR3, the DNA is TGCAGCGCTACCGTCACGGCTAACTATGGCTACACCTTC. Protein: CSATVTANYGYTF.

Many counts were recorded for this clonotype. The chain joins TRBV12-3 or TRBV12-4 to TRBJ1-1; the match to TRBD1 covers 8 bases. The ends lost 3 bases at V and 6 bases at J; junction bases unmatched: 6. The CDR3 is made up of 14 amino acids. The CDR3 sequence: CASSFGQGLAEAFF. DNA of the CDR3: TGTGCCAGCAGTTTTGGACAGGGCTTGGCTGAAGCTTTCTTT.